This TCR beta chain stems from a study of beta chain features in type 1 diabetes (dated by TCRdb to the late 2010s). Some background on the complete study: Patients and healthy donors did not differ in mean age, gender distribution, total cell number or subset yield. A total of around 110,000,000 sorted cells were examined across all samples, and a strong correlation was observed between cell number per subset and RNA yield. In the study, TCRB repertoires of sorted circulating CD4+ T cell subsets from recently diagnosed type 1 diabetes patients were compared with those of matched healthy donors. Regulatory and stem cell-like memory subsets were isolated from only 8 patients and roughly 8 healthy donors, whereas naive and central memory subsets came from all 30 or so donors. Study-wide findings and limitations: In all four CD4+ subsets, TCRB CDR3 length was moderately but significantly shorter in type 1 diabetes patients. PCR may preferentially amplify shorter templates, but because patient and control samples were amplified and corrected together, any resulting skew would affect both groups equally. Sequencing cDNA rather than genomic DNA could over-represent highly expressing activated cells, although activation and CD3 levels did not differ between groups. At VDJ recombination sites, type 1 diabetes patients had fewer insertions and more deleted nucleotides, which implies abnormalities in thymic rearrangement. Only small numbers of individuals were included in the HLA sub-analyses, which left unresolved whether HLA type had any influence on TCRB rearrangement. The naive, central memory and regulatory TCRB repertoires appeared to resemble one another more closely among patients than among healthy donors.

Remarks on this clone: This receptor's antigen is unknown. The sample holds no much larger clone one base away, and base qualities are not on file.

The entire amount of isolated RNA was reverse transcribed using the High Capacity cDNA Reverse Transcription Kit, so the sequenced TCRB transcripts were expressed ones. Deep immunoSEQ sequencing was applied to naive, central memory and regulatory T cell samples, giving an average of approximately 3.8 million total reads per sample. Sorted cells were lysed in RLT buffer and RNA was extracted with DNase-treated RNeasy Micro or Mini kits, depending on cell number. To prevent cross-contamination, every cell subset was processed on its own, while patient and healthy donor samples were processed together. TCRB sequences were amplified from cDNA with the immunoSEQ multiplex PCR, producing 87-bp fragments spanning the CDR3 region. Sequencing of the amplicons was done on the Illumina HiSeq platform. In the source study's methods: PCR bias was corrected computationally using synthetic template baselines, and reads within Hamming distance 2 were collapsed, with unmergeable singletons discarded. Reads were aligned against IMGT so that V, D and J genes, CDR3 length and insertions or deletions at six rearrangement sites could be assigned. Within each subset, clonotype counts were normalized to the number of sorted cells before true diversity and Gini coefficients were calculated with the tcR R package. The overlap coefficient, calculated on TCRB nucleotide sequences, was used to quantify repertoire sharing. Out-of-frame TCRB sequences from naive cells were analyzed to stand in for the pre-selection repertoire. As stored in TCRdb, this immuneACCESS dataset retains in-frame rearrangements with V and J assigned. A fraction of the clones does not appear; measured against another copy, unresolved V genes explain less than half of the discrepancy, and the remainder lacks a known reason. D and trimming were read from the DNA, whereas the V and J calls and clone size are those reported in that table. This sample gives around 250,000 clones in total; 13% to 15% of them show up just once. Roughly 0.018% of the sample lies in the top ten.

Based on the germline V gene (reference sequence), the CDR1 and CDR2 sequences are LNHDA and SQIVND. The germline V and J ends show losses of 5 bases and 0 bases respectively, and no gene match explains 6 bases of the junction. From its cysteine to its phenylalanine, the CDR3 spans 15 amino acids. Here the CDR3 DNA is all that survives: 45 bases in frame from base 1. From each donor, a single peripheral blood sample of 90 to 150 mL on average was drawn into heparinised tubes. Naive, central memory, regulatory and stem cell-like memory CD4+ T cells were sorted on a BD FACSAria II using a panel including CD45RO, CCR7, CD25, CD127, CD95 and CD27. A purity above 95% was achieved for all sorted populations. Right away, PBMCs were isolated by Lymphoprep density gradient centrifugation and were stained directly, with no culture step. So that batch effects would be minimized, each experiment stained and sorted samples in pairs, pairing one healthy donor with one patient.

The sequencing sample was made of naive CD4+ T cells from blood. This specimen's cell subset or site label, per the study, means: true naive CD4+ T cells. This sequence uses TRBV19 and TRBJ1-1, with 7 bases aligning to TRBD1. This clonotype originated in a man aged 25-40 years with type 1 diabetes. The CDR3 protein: CASSSAGTVNTEAFF. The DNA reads TGTGCCAGTAGTTCCGCCGGGACAGTGAACACTGAAGCTTTCTTT.